This passage covers 4 T cell receptor beta chains from one sample sequenced in a study of T cells in women clearing cervical HPV infection. Profiling relied on immunoSEQ multiplex PCR, and the TCRdb table lists in-frame clones only, not all of them. Seen in this sample are about 35,000 clones; the ten most common clones hold approximately 7.2%. The sample comprised blood buffy coat. All receptors derive from a woman between 18 and 70 years old with a cervical HPV16 infection that either progressed to CIN3+ or cleared (not recorded which).

A remark on this clone: The CDR3 end lies 3 residues beyond the end of the read and is filled in from the germline J gene. V is TRBV19 and J is TRBJ1-5, with TRBD1 matching over 8 bases. Germline assignment: CDR1 LNHDA and CDR2 SQIVND (reference sequence). This CDR3 comprises 15 residues. V shed 5 bases, J shed 1 base, and the junction held 4 bases outside the gene matches. The CDR3 bases that were read are TGTGCCAGTAGTTCGACAGGGGTCAGCAATCAGCCC. It is translated as CASSSTGVSNQP. The entire CDR3 is CASSSTGVSNQPQHF.

Remarks on this clone: The read ends 3 residues early relative to the CDR3; the germline J gene fills the gap. This chain connects TRBV19 to TRBJ1-1; a weak D match, TRBD1 (5 bases). Trimming took off 6 bases at V and 3 bases at J, with 11 bases between the two ends. Per the germline V gene, CDR1 is LNHDA and CDR2 is SQIVND (reference sequence). This CDR3 comprises 13 residues. CDR3 DNA (partial): TGTGCCAGTAGCTCGACAGTTGACACTGAA. Translated, it gives CASSSTVDTE. The entire CDR3 protein reads CASSSTVDTEAFF.

The sequenced part of the CDR3 DNA is TGTGCCAGCAGCTCCCACTCTGGGGCCAACGTC. Translation: CASSSHSGANV. The CDR3 in full is CASSSHSGANVLTF. V and J are TRBV11-1 and TRBJ2-6; D remains unclear. The read comes to an end 3 residues before the CDR3 does, leaving the germline J gene to fill in the end. CDR1 is SGHAT, CDR2 FQDESV, per germline (reference sequence). V shed 4 bases and J shed 0 bases, with 4 bases lying between them. CDR3 length: 14 amino acids.

With respect to this clone: The sequence runs out 3 residues before the end of the CDR3; the remainder is reconstructed from the germline J gene. V gene TRBV30 combines with J gene TRBJ2-2, with D perhaps TRBD2 (6 bases). The CDR3 consists of 15 residues. CDR1 GTSNPN and CDR2 SVGIG come from the germline V gene (reference sequence). V gave up 2 bases and J gave up 4 bases, with 14 bases separating them. Here the CDR3 reads CAWSNRQGGTGELFF. The sequenced CDR3 bases are TGTGCCTGGAGTAACAGGCAGGGAGGCACCGGGGAG.